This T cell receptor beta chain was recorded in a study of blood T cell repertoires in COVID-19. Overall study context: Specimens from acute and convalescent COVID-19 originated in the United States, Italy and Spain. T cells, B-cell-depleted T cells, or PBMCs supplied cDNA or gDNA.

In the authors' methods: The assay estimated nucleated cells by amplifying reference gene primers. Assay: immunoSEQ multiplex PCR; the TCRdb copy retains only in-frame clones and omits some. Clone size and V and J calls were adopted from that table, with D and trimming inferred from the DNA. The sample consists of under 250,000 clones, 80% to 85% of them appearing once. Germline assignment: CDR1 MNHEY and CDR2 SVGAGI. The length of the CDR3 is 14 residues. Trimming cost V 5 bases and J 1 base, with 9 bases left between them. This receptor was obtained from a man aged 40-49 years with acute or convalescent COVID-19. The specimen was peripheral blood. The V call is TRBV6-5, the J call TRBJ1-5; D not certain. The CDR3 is CASSQTRSNQPQHF. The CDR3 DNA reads TGTGCCAGCAGTCAAACTCGGAGCAATCAGCCCCAGCATTTT.